Presented here are 4 T cell receptor beta chains from one specimen sequenced in a study of early T cells in non-severe SARS-CoV-2 infection. TCRdb re-called the 5' RACE reads through MiXCR, storing one row per CDR3 protein. The repertoire holds under 70,000 distinct CDR3 sequences, with 10% to 15% as singletons. Sequenced input: whole blood. The origin of the receptors is an adult who was a healthcare worker with PCR-confirmed SARS-CoV-2 infection or an uninfected control (not recorded which).

This clonotype was seen more than once but under ten times. The rearrangement links TRBV20-1 to TRBJ1-1; D may be TRBD1 (6 bases). Trimming shortened V by 6 bases and J by 0 bases, and 11 bases separated the two germline ends. CDR3 length: 13 residues. CDR1 DFQATT and CDR2 SNEGSKA come from the germline V gene (reference sequence). CDR3 DNA sequence: TGCAGTGCGAAAGGACAGCTGAACACTGAAGCTTTCTTT. This encodes CSAKGQLNTEAFF.

This clonotype was observed at least ten times. This chain links TRBV5-1 with TRBJ2-5; 9 bases line up with TRBD1. From germline, CDR1 is SGHRS and CDR2 YFSETQ. The J segment lost 4 bases and the V segment lost 3 bases, leaving 7 bases of the junction unmatched. The CDR3 consists of 15 residues. This chain's CDR3 is CASSWMRQGGETQYF. The CDR3 coding sequence is TGCGCCAGCAGCTGGATGAGACAGGGGGGAGAGACCCAGTACTTC.

J is TRBJ2-2 and V is TRBV15; D gene unclear. Germline V CDR1 and CDR2: LNHNV, YYDKDF (reference sequence). The CDR3 contains 14 residues. V gave up 0 bases and J gave up 5 bases, with 7 bases separating them. As DNA, the CDR3 is TGTGCCACCAGCAGAGATATCAAAACCGGGGAGCTGTTTTTT. Translation: CATSRDIKTGELFF.

The CDR3 region is CASSQVQRNTIYF. CDR3 in DNA: TGTGCCAGCAGCCAAGTACAGCGAAACACCATATATTTT. This chain uses TRBV3-1 with TRBJ1-3; D not resolved. CDR1 and CDR2 from the germline V gene are LGHDT and YNNKEL (reference sequence). CDR3 length: 13 residues. V was cut by 1 base and J by 5 bases, with 6 bases left in between.